This T cell receptor beta chain was documented in a study of cytomegalovirus exposure and HLA in healthy donors. The PCR ran on 60 Vbeta and 13 Jbeta primers. The protocol was immunoSEQ multiplex PCR, while the TCRdb copy is restricted to in-frame clones and leaves out a portion. The data show some 96,000 clones, 70% to 80% seen once. On this clone: Its antigen is as yet unknown.

The germline V gene has CDR1 LNHDA and CDR2 SQIVND (reference sequence). The CDR3 is 19 residues long. V was trimmed by 5 bases and J by 0 bases, leaving 20 bases between them. General study points: TCR beta sequences reportedly predicted most subjects' HLA-A and HLA-B alleles accurately. An apparent linkage of common viral pathogens to several of the most significant clusters emerged in a later analysis. TCR beta V segments were, for the most part, productive about 90% or about 30% of the time in an earlier analysis. The authors assumed roughly uniform sequencing depth across donors for presence/absence analyses.

Input material: PBMCs. This clonotype was sampled from a woman aged 55-75 years in good health and CMV-seropositive. The chain uses TRBV19 and TRBJ2-6; tentatively, D is TRBD2 (5 bases). The CDR3 loop reads CASSPHVRVIYSGANVLTF. The CDR3 nucleotides read TGTGCCAGTAGTCCACATGTGCGGGTAATTTACTCTGGGGCCAACGTCCTGACTTTC.